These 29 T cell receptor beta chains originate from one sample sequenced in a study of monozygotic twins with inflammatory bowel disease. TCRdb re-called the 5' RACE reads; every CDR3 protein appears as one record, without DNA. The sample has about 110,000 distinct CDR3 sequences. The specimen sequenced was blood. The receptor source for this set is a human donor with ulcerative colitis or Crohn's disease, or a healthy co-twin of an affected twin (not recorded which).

CDR3 amino acids: CSAFGQGGAGYTF. The rearrangement uses TRBV20-1 and TRBJ1-2; TCRdb's D call of TRBD1 is untestable without DNA. CDR1 DFQATT and CDR2 SNEGSKA come from the germline V gene (reference sequence). The CDR3 extends over 13 amino acids.

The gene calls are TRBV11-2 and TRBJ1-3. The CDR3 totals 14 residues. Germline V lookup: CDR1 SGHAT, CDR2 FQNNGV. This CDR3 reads CASSLDPSGNTIYF.

CDR3 sequence reads: CSARDPGTEGRDGYTF. This chain uses TRBV20-1 with TRBJ1-2. The CDR3 contains 16 residues. Germline lookup yields CDR1 DFQATT and CDR2 SNEGSKA (reference sequence).

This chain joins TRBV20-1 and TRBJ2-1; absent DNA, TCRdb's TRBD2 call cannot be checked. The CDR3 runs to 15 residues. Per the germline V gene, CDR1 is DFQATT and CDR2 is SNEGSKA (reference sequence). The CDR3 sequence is CSAEGERGGRDEQFF.

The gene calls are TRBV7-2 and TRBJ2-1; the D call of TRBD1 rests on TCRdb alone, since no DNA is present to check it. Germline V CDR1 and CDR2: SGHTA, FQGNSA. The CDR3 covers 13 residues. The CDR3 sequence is CASSATGGREQFF.

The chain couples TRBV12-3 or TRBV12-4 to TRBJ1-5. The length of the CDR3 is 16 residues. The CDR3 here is CASSLELEVTDQPQHF.

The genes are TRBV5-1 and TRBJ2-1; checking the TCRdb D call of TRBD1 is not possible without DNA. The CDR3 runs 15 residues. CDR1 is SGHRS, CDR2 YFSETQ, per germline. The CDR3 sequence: CASTFAGGSYNEQFF. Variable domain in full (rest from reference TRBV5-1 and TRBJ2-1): KAGVTQTPRYLIKTRGQQVTLSCSPISGHRSVSWYQQTPGQGLQFLFEYFSETQRNKGNFPGRFSGRQFSNSRSEMNVSTLELGDSALYLCASTFAGGSYNEQFFGPGTRLTVL.

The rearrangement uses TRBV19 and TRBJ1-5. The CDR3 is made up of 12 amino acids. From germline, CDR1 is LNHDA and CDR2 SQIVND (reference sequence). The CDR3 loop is CASSDLNQPQHF.

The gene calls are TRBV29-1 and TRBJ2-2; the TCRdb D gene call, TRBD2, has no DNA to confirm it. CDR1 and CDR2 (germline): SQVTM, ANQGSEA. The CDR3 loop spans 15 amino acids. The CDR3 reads CSVVGGLSNTGELFF.

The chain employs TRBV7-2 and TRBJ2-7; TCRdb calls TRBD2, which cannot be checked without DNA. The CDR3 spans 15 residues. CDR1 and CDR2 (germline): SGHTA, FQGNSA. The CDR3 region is CASSTRGNEPYEQYF.

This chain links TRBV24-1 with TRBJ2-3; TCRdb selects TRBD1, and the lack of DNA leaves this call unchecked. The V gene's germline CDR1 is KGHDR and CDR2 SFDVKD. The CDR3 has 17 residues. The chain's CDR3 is CATSDLRGTGGTDTQYF.

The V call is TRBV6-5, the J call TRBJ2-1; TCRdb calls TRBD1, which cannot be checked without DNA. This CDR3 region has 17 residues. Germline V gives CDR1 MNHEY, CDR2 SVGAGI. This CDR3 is CASSYISGVTGGNEQFF.

CDR3 sequence: CASSQGEISGDLSYNEQFF. The genes are TRBV4-3 and TRBJ2-1; TCRdb picks TRBD2, but there is no DNA to check that call. The CDR3 has 19 amino acids. The germline V gene has CDR1 LGHNA and CDR2 YSLEER.

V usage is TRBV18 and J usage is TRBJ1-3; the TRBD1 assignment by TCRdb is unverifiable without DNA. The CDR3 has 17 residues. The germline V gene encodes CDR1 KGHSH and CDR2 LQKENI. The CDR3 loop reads CASSPRTGELSGNTIYF.

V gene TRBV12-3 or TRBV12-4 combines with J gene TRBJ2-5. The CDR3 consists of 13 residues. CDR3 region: CASSWGPQETQYF.

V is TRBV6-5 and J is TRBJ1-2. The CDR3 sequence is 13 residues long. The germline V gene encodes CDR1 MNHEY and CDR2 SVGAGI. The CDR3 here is CASSFQGPGGYTF.

CDR3 in amino acids: CSVEGMYGSSYEQYF. The rearrangement links TRBV29-1 to TRBJ2-7. Germline CDR1 SQVTM, CDR2 ANQGSEA. The CDR3 is 15 residues long.

CDR3 amino acids: CASSSIRGTSGSETQYF. V and J are TRBV7-2 and TRBJ2-5; checking the TCRdb D call of TRBD2 is not possible without DNA. The CDR3 is 17 amino acids. Germline V lookup: CDR1 SGHTA, CDR2 FQGNSA.

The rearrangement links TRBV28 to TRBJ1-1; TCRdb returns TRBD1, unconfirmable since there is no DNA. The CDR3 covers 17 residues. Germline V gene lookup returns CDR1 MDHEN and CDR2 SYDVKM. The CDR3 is CASRRTGVTFSGAEAFF.

CDR3 sequence: CASSQSGQGPNTGELFF. The genes are TRBV4-3 and TRBJ2-2; TCRdb picks TRBD1, but there is no DNA to check that call. Looked up from germline, CDR1 is LGHNA and CDR2 is YSLEER. This CDR3 contains 17 residues.

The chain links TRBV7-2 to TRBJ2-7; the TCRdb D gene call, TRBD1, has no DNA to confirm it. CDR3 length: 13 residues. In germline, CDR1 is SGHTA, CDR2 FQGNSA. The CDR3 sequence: CASSSDRVSEQYF.

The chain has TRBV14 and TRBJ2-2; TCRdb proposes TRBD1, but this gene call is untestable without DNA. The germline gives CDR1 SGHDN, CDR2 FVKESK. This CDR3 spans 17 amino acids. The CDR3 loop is CASSHERSEPPAGELFF.

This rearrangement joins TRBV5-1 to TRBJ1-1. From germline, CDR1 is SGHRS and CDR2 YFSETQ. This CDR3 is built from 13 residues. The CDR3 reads CASSWTGHTEAFF.

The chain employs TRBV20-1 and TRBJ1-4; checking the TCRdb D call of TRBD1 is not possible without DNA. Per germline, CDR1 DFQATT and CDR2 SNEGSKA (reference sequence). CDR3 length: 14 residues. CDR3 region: CSARAAGVGEKLFF.

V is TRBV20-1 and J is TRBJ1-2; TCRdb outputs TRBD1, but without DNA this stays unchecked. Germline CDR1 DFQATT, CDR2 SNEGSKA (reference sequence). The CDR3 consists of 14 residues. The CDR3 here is CSAPAGAGSYGYTF.

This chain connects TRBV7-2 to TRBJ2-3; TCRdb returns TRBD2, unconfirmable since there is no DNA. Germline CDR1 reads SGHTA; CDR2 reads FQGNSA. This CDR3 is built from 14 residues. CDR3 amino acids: CASSLGGDWDTQYF.

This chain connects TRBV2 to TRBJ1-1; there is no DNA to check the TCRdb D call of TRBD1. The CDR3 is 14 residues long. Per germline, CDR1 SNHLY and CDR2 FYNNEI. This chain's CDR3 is CASSEIVGGRVAFF.

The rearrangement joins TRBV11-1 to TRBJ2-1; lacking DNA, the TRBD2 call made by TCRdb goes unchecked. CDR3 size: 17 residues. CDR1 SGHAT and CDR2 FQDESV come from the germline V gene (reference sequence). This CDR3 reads CASSRGTSGSSYNEQFF.

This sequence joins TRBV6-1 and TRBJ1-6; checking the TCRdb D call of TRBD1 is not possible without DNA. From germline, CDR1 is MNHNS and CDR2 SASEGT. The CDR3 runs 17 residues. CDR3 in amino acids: CASSFMGDGVYNSPLHF.